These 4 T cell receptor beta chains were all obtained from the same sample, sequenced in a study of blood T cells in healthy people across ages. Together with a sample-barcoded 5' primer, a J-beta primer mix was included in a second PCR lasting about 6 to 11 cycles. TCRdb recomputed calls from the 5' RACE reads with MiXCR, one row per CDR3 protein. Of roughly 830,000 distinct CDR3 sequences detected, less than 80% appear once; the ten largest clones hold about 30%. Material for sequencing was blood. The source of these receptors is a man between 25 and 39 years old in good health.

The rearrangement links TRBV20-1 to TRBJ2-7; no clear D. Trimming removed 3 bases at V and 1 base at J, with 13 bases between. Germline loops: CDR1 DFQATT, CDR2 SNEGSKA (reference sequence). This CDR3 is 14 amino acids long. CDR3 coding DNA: TGCAGTGCTAGTGAGGCAGGATTATCCTACGAGCAGTACTTC. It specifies CSASEAGLSYEQYF.

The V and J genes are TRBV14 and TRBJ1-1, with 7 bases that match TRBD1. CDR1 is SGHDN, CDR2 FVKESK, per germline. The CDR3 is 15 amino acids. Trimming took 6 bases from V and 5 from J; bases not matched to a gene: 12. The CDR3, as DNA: TGTGCCAGCAGTCCGAGCCGACAGGGCGGGACTGAAGCTTTCTTT. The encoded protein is CASSPSRQGGTEAFF.

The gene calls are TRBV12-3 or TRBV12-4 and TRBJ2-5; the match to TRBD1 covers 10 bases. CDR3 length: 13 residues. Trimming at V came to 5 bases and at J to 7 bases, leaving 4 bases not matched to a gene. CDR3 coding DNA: TGTGCCAGCAGTGGGACAGGGGCAGGGACCCAGTACTTC. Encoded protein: CASSGTGAGTQYF.

The CDR3 DNA follows: TGTGCCAGCAGGAAGGGGGGAGGTAGGGAAAAACTGTTTTTT. It translates to CASRKGGGREKLFF. The gene calls are TRBV2 and TRBJ1-4, with a possible D match to TRBD1 (6 bases). The CDR3 spans 14 residues. Trimming left V 6 bases short and J 8 bases short, with 16 bases between. Germline CDR1 reads SNHLY; CDR2 reads FYNNEI.